This T cell receptor (beta chain) comes out of a study of blood T cell repertoires in COVID-19. Study-level background: The study drew acute and convalescent COVID-19 samples from the United States, Italy and Spain. PBMCs, B-cell-depleted T cells, or T cells provided the cDNA or gDNA that made up the material.

Authors' methods: Counts of nucleated cells, estimated from reference gene primer amplification, were obtained. Assay used: immunoSEQ multiplex PCR; TCRdb lists only in-frame clones, some missing. That table gives V, J and clone size, and the DNA gave D and trimming. The sample comprises some 30,000 clones, nearly 90% of which are singletons, and approximately 1.5% rests with the top ten. This clone was observed a single time. V was trimmed by 5 bases and J by 2 bases, leaving 12 bases between them. Germline loops: CDR1 SGHTA, CDR2 FQGTGA. The CDR3 sequence is 15 residues long. The clonotype was recovered from a man in his sixties with active COVID-19. V usage is TRBV7-3 and J usage is TRBJ2-2, with D maybe TRBD1 (7 bases). The sequenced material came from peripheral blood. This CDR3 reads CASSPQGGNTGELFF. CDR3 sequence (DNA): TGTGCCAGCAGCCCCCAGGGGGGAAACACCGGGGAGCTGTTTTTT.